A selection of T cell receptor beta chains follows, all from one sample in a study of cytomegalovirus exposure and HLA in healthy donors. Assay: immunoSEQ multiplex PCR; the TCRdb copy retains only in-frame clones and omits some. The sample lists some 250,000 clones; roughly 90% were seen once. Sequencing input: PBMCs. The receptors come from a young woman in good health and CMV-seronegative. The CDR3 runs from the conserved cysteine through the conserved F or W. D genes are given only for firm matches. A clone size is listed for some rows: how often the clone was seen (once, few, many), or a class if it is expanded.

>-|TRBV7-8|-|TRBJ1-5
TGTGCCAGCAGCTTAGGCGGAAGTCAGCCCCAGCATTTT
CASSLGGSQPQHF
>-|TRBV6-5|TRBD2|TRBJ2-1
TGTGCCAGCAGTTACGATCCGGGACTACACAATGAGCAGTTCTTC
CASSYDPGLHNEQFF
>once|TRBV6-6|-|TRBJ1-2
TGTGCCAGCAGCGACGATTCGGGAATGACTAACTATGGCTACACCTTC
CASSDDSGMTNYGYTF
>few|TRBV7-3|-|TRBJ1-2
TGTGCCAGCAGCCGGGCCGCGGGGGGTGGCTACACCTTC
CASSRAAGGGYTF
>-|TRBV6-5|-|TRBJ2-3
TGTGCCAGCAGTTACTCTGGTAAAACAAGCACAGATACGCAGTATTTT
CASSYSGKTSTDTQYF
>-|TRBV27|-|TRBJ1-6
TGTGCCAGCAGTTTCGGGGAGGGCTCCTATAATTCACCCCTCCACTTT
CASSFGEGSYNSPLHF
>once|TRBV6-5|-|TRBJ1-1
TGTGCCAGCAGGGGGCTTCGCCTACGGAACACTGAAGCTTTCTTT
CASRGLRLRNTEAFF
>few|TRBV6-6|TRBD1|TRBJ2-7
TGTGCCAGCAGTTACGCACAGGGGTTCTACGAGCAGTACTTC
CASSYAQGFYEQYF
>-|TRBV5-4|TRBD2|TRBJ2-2
TGTGCCAGCCGCCTAGCGGGGGGGCCTCGGGAGCTGTTTTTT
CASRLAGGPRELFF
>-|TRBV29-1|-|TRBJ2-1
TGCAGCGTTGAAGTTATGTACCCGGAAGCGACGCATTACAATGAGCAGTTCTTC
CSVEVMYPEATHYNEQFF
>once|TRBV28|TRBD1|TRBJ2-7
TGTGCCAGCAGTTTCCAGGGGGCTAGCAACGAGCAGTACTTC
CASSFQGASNEQYF
>-|TRBV13|TRBD1|TRBJ1-1
TGTGCCAGCAGCCCTCGGACAGGGACGAACACTGAAGCTTTCTTT
CASSPRTGTNTEAFF
>-|TRBV4-1|-|TRBJ1-3
TGCGCCAGCGCTCAGGGCTCTGGAAACACCATATATTTT
CASAQGSGNTIYF
>-|TRBV2|-|TRBJ2-2
TGTGCCAGCAGCGGCGAGGGGGTCGCCGGGGAGCTGTTTTTT
CASSGEGVAGELFF
>-|TRBV30|TRBD2|TRBJ2-7
TGTGCCTGGAGCTGGGGACTAGCGCTTACCTACGAGCAGTACTTC
CAWSWGLALTYEQYF
>-|TRBV5-4|TRBD2|TRBJ2-2
TGTGCCAGCAGCTTAGGAGCGGGGGCCAACACCGGGGAGCTGTTTTTT
CASSLGAGANTGELFF
>-|TRBV5-1|TRBD2|TRBJ2-3
TGCGCCAGCAGCTTCCGGTTGGCGGGGGGAGTCACAGATACGCAGTATTTT
CASSFRLAGGVTDTQYF
>-|TRBV4-1|TRBD2|TRBJ2-2
TGCGCCAGCAGCCGGGGGAGGGGAAACACCGGGGAGCTGTTTTTT
CASSRGRGNTGELFF
>-|TRBV4-1|TRBD1|TRBJ2-1
TGCGCCAGCAGCCAAGTATTCCCGAGGGGACAGCGATTTGTCAATGAGCAGTTCTTC
CASSQVFPRGQRFVNEQFF
>-|TRBV5-1|-|TRBJ1-5
TGCGCCAGCAGCCAGGGCCCGATCAATCAGCCCCAGCATTTT
CASSQGPINQPQHF
>once|TRBV27|TRBD1|TRBJ1-4
TGTGCCAGCAGTTGGACAGGAGGCTTGGAAAAACTGTTTTTT
CASSWTGGLEKLFF
>once|TRBV6-6|-|TRBJ1-2
TGTGCCAGCACCCTCACAGGGCCTCAACCCAACTATGGCTACACCTTC
CASTLTGPQPNYGYTF
>-|TRBV13|-|TRBJ1-2
TGTGCCAGCAGCCAAACTAACCCAACTAAGAACTATGGCTACACCTTC
CASSQTNPTKNYGYTF
>-|TRBV6-5|-|TRBJ1-1
TGTGCCAGCAGTTCAGGGGCCACTGAAGCTTTCTTT
CASSSGATEAFF
>-|TRBV11-3|TRBD2|TRBJ2-1
TGTGCCAGCAGCCCCCCGGGGAGGGATGAGCAGTTCTTC
CASSPPGRDEQFF
>-|TRBV5-6|-|TRBJ2-1
TGTGCCAGCAGCCTCAGCTCCTACAATGAGCAGTTCTTC
CASSLSSYNEQFF
>-|TRBV28|-|TRBJ1-6
TGTGCCAGCAGCCCTCCGGAGGCGCGGAATTCACCCCTCCACTTT
CASSPPEARNSPLHF
>-|TRBV4-1|TRBD1|TRBJ2-5
TGCGCCAGCAGCAAAACAGGGGTTTTCGAGACCCAGTACTTC
CASSKTGVFETQYF
>-|TRBV13|TRBD2|TRBJ2-5
TGTGCCAGCAGCTTAAAGGCTAGCGGGGAAGAGACCCAGTACTTC
CASSLKASGEETQYF
>once|TRBV29-1|-|TRBJ1-2
TGCAGCGTCGACCGCGGGGGGCTAGATGGCTACACCTTC
CSVDRGGLDGYTF
>-|TRBV5-1|-|TRBJ2-2
TGCGCCAGCAGCTTGATGTCGGCACCCGGGGTAGGGGAGCTGTTTTTT
CASSLMSAPGVGELFF
>-|TRBV27|-|TRBJ2-2
TGTGCCAGCAGTTTATCTCGCACCGGGGAGCTGTTTTTT
CASSLSRTGELFF
>-|TRBV7-9|-|TRBJ2-5
TGTGCCAGCAGCTTATCCTCTCGACTCCAAGAGACCCAGTACTTC
CASSLSSRLQETQYF
>-|TRBV7-3|TRBD2|TRBJ2-1
TGTGCCAGCAGCTTAATTAGGACTAGCGGGGGCAATGAGCAGTTCTTC
CASSLIRTSGGNEQFF
>-|TRBV7-2|TRBD2|TRBJ2-3
TGTGCCAGCAGCTTAGGGCGGGGGGCGTTCACAGATACGCAGTATTTT
CASSLGRGAFTDTQYF
>-|TRBV7-6|-|TRBJ1-6
TGTGCCAGCAGCTTAGCGCAGGATTCACCCCTCCACTTT
CASSLAQDSPLHF
>-|TRBV5-4|TRBD1|TRBJ1-3
TGTGCCAGCAGCATCGGGACAGCAACTGGAAACACCATATATTTT
CASSIGTATGNTIYF
>-|TRBV10-1|-|TRBJ1-5
TGCGCCAGCAGTGAGTCAGTCCAGGGAACTTATCAGCCCCAGCATTTT
CASSESVQGTYQPQHF